Listed below are T cell receptor beta chains from one sample, sequenced in a study of T cell responses to AZD1222 COVID-19 vaccine. Method: immunoSEQ multiplex PCR; TCRdb's copy keeps in-frame clones and lacks some. The sample has under 250,000 clones, just over 90% seen once; the top ten hold around 1%. The material was peripheral blood, obtained on day 0 of MenACWY control vaccination. Source of these receptors: an adult in good health. Each CDR3 is given with its conserved first and last residue. The order of the fields is D gene, V gene, clone size, J gene, CDR3 DNA, CDR3 protein. A D gene is named only where the DNA matches it firmly. Clone size is shown for a subset of rows, as once, few, many or a class of expanded clone.

d_call: .; v_call: TRBV6-5; clone_size: .; j_call: TRBJ2-5; cdr3_nt: TGTGCCACCAGACCTCGGGGGCGCGGGGAGACCCAGTACTTC; cdr3_aa: CATRPRGRGETQYF
d_call: .; v_call: TRBV27; clone_size: .; j_call: TRBJ2-7; cdr3_nt: TGTGCCAGCAGTTTATCAATGGTGGAAACCTACGAGCAGTACTTC; cdr3_aa: CASSLSMVETYEQYF
d_call: .; v_call: TRBV19; clone_size: .; j_call: TRBJ1-1; cdr3_nt: TGTGCCAGTAGTATAGGGACCATGAACACTGAAGCTTTCTTT; cdr3_aa: CASSIGTMNTEAFF
d_call: TRBD1; v_call: TRBV19; clone_size: .; j_call: TRBJ1-1; cdr3_nt: TGTGCCAGTAGCCAGGGGGCCCTTAGGGTAACTGAAGCTTTCTTT; cdr3_aa: CASSQGALRVTEAFF
d_call: TRBD1; v_call: TRBV4-3; clone_size: few; j_call: TRBJ1-3; cdr3_nt: TGCGCCAGCAGCCAAGCCCAACAGGGGGCAGGAAACACCATATATTTT; cdr3_aa: CASSQAQQGAGNTIYF
d_call: TRBD1; v_call: TRBV2; clone_size: .; j_call: TRBJ1-2; cdr3_nt: TGTGCCAGCAGTGAGGACAGGGCGCTCACCTTC; cdr3_aa: CASSEDRALTF
d_call: .; v_call: TRBV19; clone_size: .; j_call: TRBJ1-6; cdr3_nt: TGTGCCAGTAGTATACACGCAGGCGGTCGGAATTCACCCCTCCACTTT; cdr3_aa: CASSIHAGGRNSPLHF
d_call: .; v_call: TRBV7-9; clone_size: .; j_call: TRBJ2-2; cdr3_nt: TGTGCCAGCAGCTTAAGGGGAACCTACAGTAGGGGATTCACCGGGGAGCTGTTTTTT; cdr3_aa: CASSLRGTYSRGFTGELFF
d_call: .; v_call: TRBV6-2/TRBV6-3; clone_size: .; j_call: TRBJ2-7; cdr3_nt: TGTGCCAGCAGTTACTGGCGGAACAAAGGGGACGAGCAGTACTTC; cdr3_aa: CASSYWRNKGDEQYF
d_call: .; v_call: TRBV7-6; clone_size: .; j_call: TRBJ1-6; cdr3_nt: TGTGCCAGCAGCAACCAGGCGTCCTATAATTCACCCCTCCACTTT; cdr3_aa: CASSNQASYNSPLHF
d_call: .; v_call: TRBV7-3; clone_size: .; j_call: TRBJ1-1; cdr3_nt: TGTGCCAGCAGCCCCTTCTCTCCAGGGTTAGCTTTCTTT; cdr3_aa: CASSPFSPGLAFF
d_call: .; v_call: TRBV4-3; clone_size: .; j_call: TRBJ1-5; cdr3_nt: TGCGCCAGCAGCCAGTACGGACCGAATCAGCCCCAGCATTTT; cdr3_aa: CASSQYGPNQPQHF
d_call: TRBD1; v_call: TRBV28; clone_size: .; j_call: TRBJ1-4; cdr3_nt: TGTGCCAGCAGCAAAACGACAGGGTTCTTGGGTGAAAAACTGTTTTTT; cdr3_aa: CASSKTTGFLGEKLFF
d_call: .; v_call: TRBV19; clone_size: .; j_call: TRBJ1-2; cdr3_nt: TGTGCCAGTATGGCAGGGGAGATGAGTTGGGGATATGGCTACACCTTC; cdr3_aa: CASMAGEMSWGYGYTF
d_call: .; v_call: TRBV28; clone_size: .; j_call: TRBJ2-3; cdr3_nt: TGTGCCAGCAGACGACTAGTTGGCGATACGCAGTATTTT; cdr3_aa: CASRRLVGDTQYF
d_call: TRBD1; v_call: TRBV2; clone_size: .; j_call: TRBJ2-5; cdr3_nt: TGTGCCAGCAGTGAATCCGAAGGGGGCTCTGGGCAAGAGACCCAGTACTTC; cdr3_aa: CASSESEGGSGQETQYF
d_call: TRBD2; v_call: TRBV14; clone_size: .; j_call: TRBJ2-5; cdr3_nt: TGTGCCAGCAGCCAAGCGGGGGGGTCGACCCAGTACTTC; cdr3_aa: CASSQAGGSTQYF
d_call: .; v_call: TRBV19; clone_size: .; j_call: TRBJ1-3; cdr3_nt: TGTGCCAGTAGTAGCGGGGGCAACCCTGGAAACACCATATATTTT; cdr3_aa: CASSSGGNPGNTIYF
d_call: TRBD1; v_call: TRBV6-5; clone_size: once; j_call: TRBJ1-1; cdr3_nt: TGTGCCAGCAGGCTGGACAGGAGGTACACTGAAGCTTTCTTT; cdr3_aa: CASRLDRRYTEAFF
d_call: TRBD2; v_call: TRBV5-4; clone_size: few; j_call: TRBJ2-7; cdr3_nt: TGTGCCAGCAGCTTGGCCGGGGGGATCTACGAGCAGTACTTC; cdr3_aa: CASSLAGGIYEQYF
d_call: .; v_call: TRBV2; clone_size: .; j_call: TRBJ1-5; cdr3_nt: TGTGCCAGCAGCGGGGGTGGGAGTGGGACTAGCAATCAGCCCCAGCATTTT; cdr3_aa: CASSGGGSGTSNQPQHF
d_call: .; v_call: TRBV6-5; clone_size: .; j_call: TRBJ1-6; cdr3_nt: TGTGCCAGCAGTTATGGGTCCCGGGATAATTCACCCCTCCACTTT; cdr3_aa: CASSYGSRDNSPLHF
d_call: .; v_call: TRBV7-9; clone_size: .; j_call: TRBJ1-1; cdr3_nt: TGTGCCAGCAGCTTAAAGGGAATGAACACTGAAGCTTTCTTT; cdr3_aa: CASSLKGMNTEAFF
d_call: .; v_call: TRBV5-5; clone_size: .; j_call: TRBJ2-3; cdr3_nt: TGTGCCAGCAGCTTGGTTCCGACCGATACGCAGTATTTT; cdr3_aa: CASSLVPTDTQYF
d_call: .; v_call: TRBV10-3; clone_size: .; j_call: TRBJ1-1; cdr3_nt: TGTGCCATCAAGTATCGGGTCAACACTGAAGCTTTCTTT; cdr3_aa: CAIKYRVNTEAFF
d_call: .; v_call: TRBV9; clone_size: .; j_call: TRBJ1-4; cdr3_nt: TGTGCCAGCAGCGACTATTCCGGAGCAACTAATGAAAAACTGTTTTTT; cdr3_aa: CASSDYSGATNEKLFF
d_call: .; v_call: TRBV18; clone_size: .; j_call: TRBJ2-3; cdr3_nt: TGTGCCAGCTCACCAGGGGGGACAGATACGCAGTATTTT; cdr3_aa: CASSPGGTDTQYF
d_call: TRBD2; v_call: TRBV5-1; clone_size: .; j_call: TRBJ2-4; cdr3_nt: TGCGCCAGCAGCTTGGGAACTAGCGCGGCAAACATTCAGTACTTC; cdr3_aa: CASSLGTSAANIQYF
d_call: .; v_call: TRBV3-1/TRBV3-2; clone_size: .; j_call: TRBJ2-5; cdr3_nt: TGTGCCAGCAGCCGACTCGAGACCCAGTACTTC; cdr3_aa: CASSRLETQYF
d_call: .; v_call: TRBV28; clone_size: .; j_call: TRBJ1-4; cdr3_nt: TGTGCCAGCAGTTTACTGGGCCCCCCGGTTAATGAAAAACTGTTTTTT; cdr3_aa: CASSLLGPPVNEKLFF
d_call: .; v_call: TRBV6-5; clone_size: .; j_call: TRBJ1-2; cdr3_nt: TGTGCCAGCCGCCGTCCGGGGGGAAGGGATGGCTACACCTTC; cdr3_aa: CASRRPGGRDGYTF
d_call: .; v_call: TRBV27; clone_size: once; j_call: TRBJ2-7; cdr3_nt: TGTGCCAGCAGGGGGGGAGCGACAGTTTACGAGCAGTACTTC; cdr3_aa: CASRGGATVYEQYF
d_call: .; v_call: TRBV24-1; clone_size: once; j_call: TRBJ1-1; cdr3_nt: TGTGCCACCAGTGATTTTCCGGACACCCGAAAAGCTTTCTTT; cdr3_aa: CATSDFPDTRKAFF
d_call: .; v_call: TRBV5-1; clone_size: .; j_call: TRBJ2-2; cdr3_nt: TGCGCCAGCAGCTTGCCAGGGGCAGCGAACACCGGGGAGCTGTTTTTT; cdr3_aa: CASSLPGAANTGELFF
d_call: .; v_call: TRBV19; clone_size: .; j_call: TRBJ1-2; cdr3_nt: TGTGCCAGTAGTTTACAGAGTTCTAACTATGGCTACACCTTC; cdr3_aa: CASSLQSSNYGYTF
d_call: .; v_call: TRBV9; clone_size: .; j_call: TRBJ1-1; cdr3_nt: TGTGCCAGCAGCCCGACACAGGGAAGTCGGACTGAAGCTTTCTTT; cdr3_aa: CASSPTQGSRTEAFF
d_call: TRBD2; v_call: TRBV7-9; clone_size: .; j_call: TRBJ2-3; cdr3_nt: TGTGCCAGCAGCCCCGATAGCGGGGGGATCGCAGATACGCAGTATTTT; cdr3_aa: CASSPDSGGIADTQYF
d_call: TRBD2; v_call: TRBV27; clone_size: .; j_call: TRBJ2-5; cdr3_nt: TGTGCCAGCAGTGGACTAGCGGGGGGAAGCCAAGAGACCCAGTACTTC; cdr3_aa: CASSGLAGGSQETQYF
d_call: .; v_call: TRBV19; clone_size: .; j_call: TRBJ1-5; cdr3_nt: TGTGCCAGTAGTGTGGGGACCCTCTCAGTTTTTTCGCCCCAGCATTTT; cdr3_aa: CASSVGTLSVFSPQHF
d_call: .; v_call: TRBV19; clone_size: .; j_call: TRBJ1-5; cdr3_nt: TGTGCCAGTAGTTGGGACACGGGCAATCAGCCCCAGCATTTT; cdr3_aa: CASSWDTGNQPQHF
d_call: TRBD1; v_call: TRBV7-2; clone_size: once; j_call: TRBJ2-2; cdr3_nt: TGTGCCAGCAGATACGGACAGGGTTTCGGGGAGCTGTTTTTT; cdr3_aa: CASRYGQGFGELFF
d_call: .; v_call: TRBV6-5; clone_size: .; j_call: TRBJ1-5; cdr3_nt: TGTGCCAGCAGTTATCAGGGTACCAATCAGCCCCAGCATTTT; cdr3_aa: CASSYQGTNQPQHF